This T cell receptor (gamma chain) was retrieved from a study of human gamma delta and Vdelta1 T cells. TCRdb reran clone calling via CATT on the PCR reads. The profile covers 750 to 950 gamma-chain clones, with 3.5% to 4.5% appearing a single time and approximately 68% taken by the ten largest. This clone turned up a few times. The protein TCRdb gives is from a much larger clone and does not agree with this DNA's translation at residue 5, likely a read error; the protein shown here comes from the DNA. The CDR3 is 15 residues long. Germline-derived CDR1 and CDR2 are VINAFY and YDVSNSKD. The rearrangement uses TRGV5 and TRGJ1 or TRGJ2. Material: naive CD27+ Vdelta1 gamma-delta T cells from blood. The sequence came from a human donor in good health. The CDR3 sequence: CATWGRRGPGYKKLF. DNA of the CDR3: TGTGCCACCTGGGGCAGGCGGGGACCTGGCTATAAGAAACTCTTT.